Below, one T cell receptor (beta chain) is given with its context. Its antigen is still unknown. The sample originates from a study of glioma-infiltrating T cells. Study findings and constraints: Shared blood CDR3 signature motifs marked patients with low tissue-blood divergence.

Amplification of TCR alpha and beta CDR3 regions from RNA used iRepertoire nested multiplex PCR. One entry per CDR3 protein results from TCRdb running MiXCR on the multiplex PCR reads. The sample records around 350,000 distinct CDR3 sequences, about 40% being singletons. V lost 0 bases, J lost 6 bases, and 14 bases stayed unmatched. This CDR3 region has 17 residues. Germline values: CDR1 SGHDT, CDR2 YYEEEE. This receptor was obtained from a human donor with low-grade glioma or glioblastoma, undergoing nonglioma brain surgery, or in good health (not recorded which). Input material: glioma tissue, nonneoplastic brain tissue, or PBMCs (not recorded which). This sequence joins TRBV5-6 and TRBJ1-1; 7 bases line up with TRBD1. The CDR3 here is CASSLAGAGGRSSEAFF. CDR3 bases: TGTGCCAGCAGCTTGGCGGGAGCAGGGGGTCGGAGTTCTGAAGCTTTCTTT.